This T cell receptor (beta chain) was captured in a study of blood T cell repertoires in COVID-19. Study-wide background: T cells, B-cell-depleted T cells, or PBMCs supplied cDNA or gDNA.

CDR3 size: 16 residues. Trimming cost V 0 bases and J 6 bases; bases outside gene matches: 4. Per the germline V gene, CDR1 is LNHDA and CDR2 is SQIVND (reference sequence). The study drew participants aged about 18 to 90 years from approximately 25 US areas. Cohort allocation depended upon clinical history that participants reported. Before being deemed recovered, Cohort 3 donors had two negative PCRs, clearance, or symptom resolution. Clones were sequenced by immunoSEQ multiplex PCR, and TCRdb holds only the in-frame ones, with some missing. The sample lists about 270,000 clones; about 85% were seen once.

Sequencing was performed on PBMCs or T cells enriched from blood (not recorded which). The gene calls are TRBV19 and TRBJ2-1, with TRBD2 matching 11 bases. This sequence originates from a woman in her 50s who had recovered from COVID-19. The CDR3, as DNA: TGTGCCAGTAGTATAGAAGCTAGCGGGAGGCTCAATGAGCAGTTCTTC. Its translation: CASSIEASGRLNEQFF.